The clone carrying this T cell receptor (beta chain) occurred many times. Its cognate antigen is unknown. This CDR3 has 16 amino acids. Germline CDR1 reads SGHRS; CDR2 reads YFSETQ. V shed 9 bases and J 0 bases; nucleotides not matched to a gene: 5. 5'RACE template switching generated TCR cDNA, adding a universal primer site and UMIs. TCRdb re-derived calls from the 5' RACE reads in MiXCR, one entry per CDR3 protein. The data contain around 340,000 distinct CDR3 sequences, approximately 9% of them singletons. The entry originates in a study of T cells after yellow fever vaccination. General study findings and limits: FACS-sorted repertoires could contain abundant clonotypes contaminating from the bulk population.

The sequences come from PBMCs, collected on the day of the first yellow fever vaccination. The rearrangement links TRBV5-1 to TRBJ2-1; TRBD2 matches 14 bases. The source of this sequence is a young man who received the YFV17D yellow fever vaccine. The CDR3 DNA is TGCGCCACCCGGACTAGCGGGGGGCTCTCCTACAATGAGCAGTTCTTC. Translated, it gives CATRTSGGLSYNEQFF.